This T cell receptor beta chain derives from a study of blood T cell repertoires in COVID-19. Assay used: immunoSEQ multiplex PCR; TCRdb lists only in-frame clones, some missing. Of tens of thousands of clones in the sample, roughly nine tenths were seen once. V lost 6 bases, J lost 3 bases, and 10 bases lay in between. CDR1 is SEHNR, CDR2 FQNEAQ, per germline (reference sequence). This CDR3 comprises 13 residues. The chain combines TRBV7-9 with TRBJ2-3; D is ambiguous. This receptor was taken from a woman of 80 years or more with acute or convalescent COVID-19. The sample was peripheral blood. The CDR3 region is CASRYSATDTQYF. CDR3 DNA: TGTGCCAGCAGGTACAGTGCTACAGATACGCAGTATTTT.